A selection of T cell receptor beta chains follows, all from one sample in a study of CD8 T cells in ankylosing spondylitis. TCRdb re-derived calls from the 5' RACE reads in MiXCR, one entry per CDR3 protein. This table has 200,000 to 250,000 distinct CDR3 sequences, more than 25% appearing once. Sequences were obtained from blood, either unsorted or a sorted T cell fraction (not recorded which). The receptors shown here come from a male donor with ankylosing spondylitis or in good health (not recorded which). The CDR3 runs from the conserved cysteine through the conserved F or W. The D gene is left open where the match is weak. For some rows the clone size is stated as once, few or many, or as a class when expanded; others skip it.

clone size	V gene	J gene	D gene	CDR3 protein	CDR3 DNA
NA	TRBV20-1	TRBJ2-1	NA	CSARGWGRGSYNEQFF	TGCAGTGCTAGAGGATGGGGCAGGGGTTCCTACAATGAGCAGTTCTTC
once	TRBV28	TRBJ2-1	NA	CASSSPAGSNEQFF	TGTGCCAGCAGTTCCCCGGCAGGTTCTAATGAGCAGTTCTTC
many	TRBV12-3/TRBV12-4	TRBJ2-3	TRBD2	CASSPYLASGRGDTQYF	TGTGCCAGCAGCCCATATTTGGCTAGCGGGAGAGGGGATACGCAGTATTTT
NA	TRBV20-1	TRBJ2-1	NA	CSARDPVADYNEQFF	TGCAGTGCTAGAGATCCAGTAGCGGACTACAATGAGCAGTTCTTC
many	TRBV12-3/TRBV12-4	TRBJ2-7	NA	CASSLHGKYEQYF	TGTGCCAGCAGTTTACATGGGAAGTACGAGCAGTACTTC
NA	TRBV20-1	TRBJ2-3	TRBD2	CSARALTSGRGTDTQYF	TGCAGTGCTAGAGCCCTGACTAGCGGGAGGGGCACAGATACGCAGTATTTT
many	TRBV5-1	TRBJ2-7	NA	CASSTGLLGGEQYF	TGCGCCAGCAGCACCGGACTCTTGGGAGGCGAGCAGTACTTC
NA	TRBV7-2	TRBJ2-7	TRBD1	CASSLVLGGGYEQYF	TGTGCCAGCAGCTTAGTTCTAGGGGGCGGGTACGAGCAGTACTTC
many	TRBV24-1	TRBJ2-7	TRBD2	CATSDSGRSYEQYF	TGTGCCACCAGTGACAGCGGGAGATCTTATGAGCAGTACTTC
NA	TRBV5-1	TRBJ2-7	TRBD2	CASSLELAGLEQYF	TGCGCCAGCAGCTTGGAACTAGCGGGTCTCGAGCAGTACTTC
many	TRBV10-3	TRBJ2-1	NA	CAISESGAGAGDNEQFF	TGTGCCATCAGTGAGTCGGGGGCGGGAGCGGGCGACAATGAGCAGTTCTTC
many	TRBV29-1	TRBJ2-1	NA	CSVDRDRQGEQFF	TGCAGCGTTGACCGGGACCGTCAAGGTGAGCAGTTCTTC
NA	TRBV5-1	TRBJ2-7	NA	CASTEGRSPGEQYF	TGCGCCAGCACCGAGGGTAGGTCCCCCGGCGAGCAGTACTTC
many	TRBV6-2/TRBV6-3	TRBJ1-6	TRBD1	CASSGRTGPSGSPLHF	TGTGCCAGCAGCGGTCGGACAGGGCCGAGTGGGTCACCCCTCCACTTT
once	TRBV20-1	TRBJ2-1	NA	CSAREGGVGSYNEQFF	TGCAGTGCTAGAGAAGGGGGTGTAGGGAGCTACAATGAGCAGTTCTTC
few	TRBV5-1	TRBJ1-4	TRBD1	CASSLEKPGGPKEKLFF	TGCGCCAGCAGCTTGGAGAAACCAGGGGGCCCTAAGGAAAAACTGTTTTTT
many	TRBV4-2	TRBJ1-5	TRBD1	CASSQQDRGRQPQHF	TGTGCCAGCAGCCAACAAGACAGGGGGAGACAGCCCCAGCATTTT
NA	TRBV11-1	TRBJ2-7	TRBD2	CASSQTPGLAVDSYEQYF	TGTGCCAGCAGCCAGACGCCGGGACTAGCGGTAGACTCCTACGAGCAGTACTTC
many	TRBV6-2/TRBV6-3	TRBJ1-3	NA	CASSWSSGNTIYF	TGTGCCAGCAGCTGGAGTTCTGGAAACACCATATATTTT
many	TRBV2	TRBJ2-2	NA	CASRATVGATGELFF	TGTGCCAGCAGGGCAACAGTAGGAGCAACCGGGGAGCTGTTTTTT
many	TRBV28	TRBJ2-2	TRBD1	CASRGQGANTGELFF	TGTGCCAGCAGAGGACAGGGGGCCAACACCGGGGAGCTGTTTTTT
few	TRBV4-2	TRBJ1-1	NA	CASSPGGPGNTEAFF	TGTGCCAGCAGCCCTGGGGGGCCCGGGAACACTGAAGCTTTCTTT
NA	TRBV5-1	TRBJ2-5	NA	CASSLPDTIGGETQYF	TGCGCCAGCAGCTTGCCAGACACCATAGGGGGAGAGACCCAGTACTTC
few	TRBV5-8	TRBJ2-5	NA	CASSLRETVQETQYF	TGTGCCAGCAGCTTGCGAGAGACGGTTCAAGAGACCCAGTACTTC
many	TRBV5-1	TRBJ1-1	NA	CASSWEGNTEAFF	TGCGCCAGCAGCTGGGAGGGGAACACTGAAGCTTTCTTT
NA	TRBV29-1	TRBJ1-4	TRBD1	CSVGDRGNEKLFF	TGCAGCGTTGGTGACAGGGGTAATGAAAAACTGTTTTTT
NA	TRBV4-3	TRBJ2-1	TRBD2	CASSPRTSGHNEQFF	TGCGCCAGCAGCCCCCGAACTAGCGGTCACAATGAGCAGTTCTTC
many	TRBV10-3	TRBJ2-1	TRBD1	CAIRNEQGKKDNEQFF	TGTGCCATCAGAAACGAACAGGGGAAGAAAGACAATGAGCAGTTCTTC
NA	TRBV7-9	TRBJ2-2	NA	CASRSRNTGELFF	TGTGCCAGCAGATCTAGGAACACCGGGGAGCTGTTTTTT
many	TRBV20-1	TRBJ2-5	TRBD2	CSANGRGYQETQYF	TGCAGTGCTAACGGGAGGGGGTACCAAGAGACCCAGTACTTC
many	TRBV5-1	TRBJ1-5	NA	CASSFSGPRQSPQHF	TGCGCCAGCAGCTTTTCCGGACCGCGGCAATCGCCCCAGCATTTT
many	TRBV20-1	TRBJ1-6	TRBD1	CSAYGQGRNSPLHF	TGCAGTGCGTACGGACAGGGGAGGAATTCACCCCTCCACTTT
few	TRBV6-5	TRBJ1-2	TRBD1	CASSSRDRRSYGYTF	TGTGCCAGCAGTTCGAGGGACAGACGATCCTATGGCTACACCTTC
many	TRBV9	TRBJ2-3	TRBD2	CASSVGNGGTRTTDTQYF	TGTGCCAGCAGCGTAGGGAATGGGGGGACTAGGACCACAGATACGCAGTATTTT
many	TRBV7-9	TRBJ2-2	NA	CASSRTFANTGELFF	TGTGCCAGCAGTCGGACGTTCGCGAACACCGGGGAGCTGTTTTTT
few	TRBV7-9	TRBJ1-1	TRBD1	CASTPGQRTEAFF	TGTGCCAGCACCCCGGGACAGCGCACTGAAGCTTTCTTT
few	TRBV20-1	TRBJ1-6	NA	CSATYLPLHF	TGCAGTGCTACTTACCTACCCCTCCACTTT
many	TRBV6-1	TRBJ2-6	NA	CASKTGYSGANVLTF	TGTGCCAGCAAAACGGGGTACTCTGGGGCCAACGTCCTGACTTTC
few	TRBV20-1	TRBJ2-7	TRBD2	CSAPGLAVHEQYF	TGCAGTGCCCCGGGACTAGCCGTCCACGAGCAGTACTTC
few	TRBV12-3/TRBV12-4	TRBJ1-1	TRBD1	CASSHGQGATNTEAFF	TGTGCCAGCAGTCACGGACAGGGGGCTACGAACACTGAAGCTTTCTTT
NA	TRBV12-3/TRBV12-4	TRBJ1-1	NA	CASSLWGNTEAFF	TGTGCCAGCAGTTTATGGGGGAACACTGAAGCTTTCTTT
many	TRBV5-5	TRBJ2-5	NA	CASSLHTGKGAETQYF	TGTGCCAGCAGCCTCCACACCGGGAAAGGCGCAGAGACCCAGTACTTC
many	TRBV10-3	TRBJ2-3	NA	CAISGLDYSDTQYF	TGTGCCATCAGTGGACTAGATTATTCAGATACGCAGTATTTT
many	TRBV12-3/TRBV12-4	TRBJ2-2	TRBD2	CASSPRGLAGGGTGELFF	TGTGCCAGCAGCCCCCGGGGACTAGCGGGAGGCGGGACCGGGGAGCTGTTTTTT
many	TRBV7-9	TRBJ2-7	NA	CASSLVATTSYEQYF	TGTGCCAGCAGCTTAGTAGCGACAACCTCCTACGAGCAGTACTTC
many	TRBV9	TRBJ2-5	NA	CASSVGRVGGRETQYF	TGTGCCAGCAGCGTGGGCCGCGTGGGAGGCCGAGAGACCCAGTACTTC
few	TRBV29-1	TRBJ1-1	NA	CSVDQGWKTEAFF	TGCAGCGTTGATCAGGGATGGAAGACTGAAGCTTTCTTT
many	TRBV10-3	TRBJ1-4	NA	CAISESTQGEKLFF	TGTGCCATCAGTGAGTCGACTCAGGGTGAAAAACTGTTTTTT
NA	TRBV5-1	TRBJ1-3	NA	CASSPAGITGNTIYF	TGCGCCAGCAGCCCGGCCGGGATTACTGGAAACACCATATATTTT
many	TRBV20-1	TRBJ2-7	TRBD2	CSARDQGSGRDEQYF	TGCAGTGCTAGAGATCAGGGTAGCGGGAGAGACGAGCAGTACTTC
many	TRBV10-3	TRBJ2-3	TRBD1	CAISETGATTDTQYF	TGTGCCATCAGTGAGACAGGGGCTACCACAGATACGCAGTATTTT
NA	TRBV12-3/TRBV12-4	TRBJ2-2	NA	CASTQLSPGELFF	TGTGCCAGCACCCAACTTAGTCCCGGGGAGCTGTTTTTT
many	TRBV29-1	TRBJ2-7	TRBD1	CSVEDAVGTGGEQYF	TGCAGCGTTGAAGATGCCGTGGGGACAGGGGGCGAGCAGTACTTC
many	TRBV12-3/TRBV12-4	TRBJ1-2	NA	CASSPDSERGYTF	TGTGCCAGCAGCCCCGACAGCGAGAGGGGCTACACCTTC
NA	TRBV20-1	TRBJ2-2	NA	CSRPIMSTHTGELFF	TGCAGTCGCCCTATTATGAGTACCCACACCGGGGAGCTGTTTTTT
NA	TRBV11-2	TRBJ2-7	TRBD2	CASSLASGRNREQYF	TGTGCCAGCAGCTTAGCTAGCGGGAGAAACCGCGAGCAGTACTTC
few	TRBV20-1	TRBJ1-2	TRBD1	CSARDPRTGDGYTF	TGCAGTGCTAGAGACCCACGAACAGGGGACGGCTACACCTTC